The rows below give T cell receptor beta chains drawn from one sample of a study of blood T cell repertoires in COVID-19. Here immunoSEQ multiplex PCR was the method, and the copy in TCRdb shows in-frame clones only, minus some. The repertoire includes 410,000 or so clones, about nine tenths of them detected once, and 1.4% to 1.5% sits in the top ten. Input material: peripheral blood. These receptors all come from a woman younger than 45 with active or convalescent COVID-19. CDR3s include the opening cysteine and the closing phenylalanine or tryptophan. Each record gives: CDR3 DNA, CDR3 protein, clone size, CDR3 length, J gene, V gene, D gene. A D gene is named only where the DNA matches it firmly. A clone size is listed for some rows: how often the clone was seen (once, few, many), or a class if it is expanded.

cdr3_nt: TGTGCCAGCAGGAGTTTCGGGACAGCCCAAGGGACTGAAGCTTTCTTT
cdr3_aa: CASRSFGTAQGTEAFF
clone_size: few
cdr3_length: 16
j_call: TRBJ1-1
v_call: TRBV6-6
d_call: TRBD1

cdr3_nt: TGTGCCAGCAGTGCTGACACAACTGAGCAGTTCTTC
cdr3_aa: CASSADTTEQFF
clone_size: .
cdr3_length: 12
j_call: TRBJ2-1
v_call: TRBV2
d_call: .

cdr3_nt: TGTGCCAGTAGTATAGAGGCAGGGGGAGCCACTGAAGCTTTCTTT
cdr3_aa: CASSIEAGGATEAFF
clone_size: .
cdr3_length: 15
j_call: TRBJ1-1
v_call: TRBV19
d_call: TRBD1

cdr3_nt: TGTGCCAGGGGGGGACTGCACAACAATGAGCAGTTCTTC
cdr3_aa: CARGGLHNNEQFF
clone_size: .
cdr3_length: 13
j_call: TRBJ2-1
v_call: TRBV2
d_call: .

cdr3_nt: TGTGCCAGCAGTGACACACGACAGGGAAGGACTGAAGCTTTCTTT
cdr3_aa: CASSDTRQGRTEAFF
clone_size: .
cdr3_length: 15
j_call: TRBJ1-1
v_call: TRBV6-4
d_call: TRBD1

cdr3_nt: TGTGCCAGCAGGGCTAGGGACGGAGCCGGGAGAGAGCAGTACTTC
cdr3_aa: CASRARDGAGREQYF
clone_size: .
cdr3_length: 15
j_call: TRBJ2-7
v_call: TRBV6-5
d_call: .

cdr3_nt: TGTGCCAGCTCACCAGGGACAGTCCGAGTTGGAAACACCATATATTTT
cdr3_aa: CASSPGTVRVGNTIYF
clone_size: .
cdr3_length: 16
j_call: TRBJ1-3
v_call: TRBV18
d_call: TRBD1

cdr3_nt: TGCGCCAGCAGCCCAAGGACAGACGTACCCTATGGCTACACCTTC
cdr3_aa: CASSPRTDVPYGYTF
clone_size: .
cdr3_length: 15
j_call: TRBJ1-2
v_call: TRBV5-1
d_call: .

cdr3_nt: TGTGCCAGCAGCTTGGATAGCGGGTCCTACGAGCAGTACTTC
cdr3_aa: CASSLDSGSYEQYF
clone_size: .
cdr3_length: 14
j_call: TRBJ2-7
v_call: TRBV5-4
d_call: TRBD2

cdr3_nt: TGTGCCAGCAGTGACCAGCGGGAGGGCCACGATACGCAGTATTTT
cdr3_aa: CASSDQREGHDTQYF
clone_size: .
cdr3_length: 15
j_call: TRBJ2-3
v_call: TRBV6-1
d_call: TRBD2

cdr3_nt: TGCGCCAGCGCCGCTCAGGGGTTGAACACTGAAGCTTTCTTT
cdr3_aa: CASAAQGLNTEAFF
clone_size: few
cdr3_length: 14
j_call: TRBJ1-1
v_call: TRBV5-1
d_call: .

cdr3_nt: TGTGCCAGCAGCCCCCCCGGGACACTGAACACTGAAGCTTTCTTT
cdr3_aa: CASSPPGTLNTEAFF
clone_size: .
cdr3_length: 15
j_call: TRBJ1-1
v_call: TRBV9
d_call: .

cdr3_nt: TGTGCCAGCAGTTACTCGAGGGAGGGAGGAAACACCATATATTTT
cdr3_aa: CASSYSREGGNTIYF
clone_size: .
cdr3_length: 15
j_call: TRBJ1-3
v_call: TRBV6-2/TRBV6-3
d_call: .

cdr3_nt: TGTGCCAGTAGTAGAGAGGGGACATCAGCACTATATGGCTACACCTTC
cdr3_aa: CASSREGTSALYGYTF
clone_size: once
cdr3_length: 16
j_call: TRBJ1-2
v_call: TRBV19
d_call: .

cdr3_nt: TGTGCCAGCAGTCGCAGGGTAGGAGGAAACACCATATATTTT
cdr3_aa: CASSRRVGGNTIYF
clone_size: .
cdr3_length: 14
j_call: TRBJ1-3
v_call: TRBV6-5
d_call: .

cdr3_nt: TGTGCCACCGAGATGGCCGGTGGGGCGATAGGCTACACCTTC
cdr3_aa: CATEMAGGAIGYTF
clone_size: once
cdr3_length: 14
j_call: TRBJ1-2
v_call: TRBV6-5
d_call: .

cdr3_nt: TGTGCCAGCAGCCCTGGAAGGAGACATGGCTACACCTTC
cdr3_aa: CASSPGRRHGYTF
clone_size: .
cdr3_length: 13
j_call: TRBJ1-2
v_call: TRBV11-2
d_call: .

cdr3_nt: TGTGCCAGCAGCTTTGTAGCGGCTTACACAGATACGCAGTATTTT
cdr3_aa: CASSFVAAYTDTQYF
clone_size: .
cdr3_length: 15
j_call: TRBJ2-3
v_call: TRBV7-4
d_call: .

cdr3_nt: TGTGCCAGCAGTTCACTTGGGAGTGGTCAGCCCCAGCATTTT
cdr3_aa: CASSSLGSGQPQHF
clone_size: .
cdr3_length: 14
j_call: TRBJ1-5
v_call: TRBV27
d_call: .

cdr3_nt: TGTGCCAGCACTAACAGGGGGTACAATCAGCCCCAGCATTTT
cdr3_aa: CASTNRGYNQPQHF
clone_size: .
cdr3_length: 14
j_call: TRBJ1-5
v_call: TRBV6-5
d_call: TRBD1

cdr3_nt: TGCGCCAGCAGCAGCTCCTCGACAGGGTCATCAGCTTTCTTT
cdr3_aa: CASSSSSTGSSAFF
clone_size: .
cdr3_length: 14
j_call: TRBJ1-1
v_call: TRBV5-1
d_call: TRBD1

cdr3_nt: TGTGCCAGCAGTGAGGACAGGGTTGAAACCTATAATTCACCCCTCCACTTT
cdr3_aa: CASSEDRVETYNSPLHF
clone_size: .
cdr3_length: 17
j_call: TRBJ1-6
v_call: TRBV6-1
d_call: TRBD1

cdr3_nt: TGTGCCAGCAGTTGGACAGAGACGCTCACTGAAGCTTTCTTT
cdr3_aa: CASSWTETLTEAFF
clone_size: .
cdr3_length: 14
j_call: TRBJ1-1
v_call: TRBV27
d_call: .

cdr3_nt: TGTGCCAGCAGCGCAGACAGGGGACTCGCCTACGAGCAGTACTTC
cdr3_aa: CASSADRGLAYEQYF
clone_size: once
cdr3_length: 15
j_call: TRBJ2-7
v_call: TRBV7-8
d_call: TRBD1